The entry below gives a single TCR beta chain sequence along with its context. Antigen unknown. Germline CDR1 reads MGHDK; CDR2 reads SYGVNS. The CDR3 is 14 amino acids. After removal of 4 bases from V and 6 bases from J, the junction contained 8 bases not matched to a gene. This sample stems from a study of lymphopenia after photon versus proton radiotherapy. Whole-study results and caveats: After the lymphocyte nadir, photon-treated repertoires showed oligoclonal expansion, especially of CD8+ Temra cells. Relative stability marked proton patients; photon patients lost diversity and naive cells.

Sequencing was performed with immunoSEQ multiplex PCR; in TCRdb, only in-frame clones are kept and a portion is missing. The table lists about 64,000 clones, roughly 90% of them singletons, with about 13% in the top ten. The sequenced sample was peripheral blood, obtained from a patient treated with proton-based radiotherapy. The genes are TRBV25-1 and TRBJ2-7, with 8 bases lining up with TRBD1. The sequence came from a man older than 75 with esophageal cancer. The CDR3 DNA follows: TGTGCCAGCAGTGCCACAGGGGGTCCGGGCGAGCAGTACTTC. Translation: CASSATGGPGEQYF.